A single sample is the source of the 30 T cell receptor beta chains below, sequenced in a study of T cells after posttransplantation cyclophosphamide. Busulfan-fludarabine conditioning, marrow transplant, and cyclophosphamide on days +3 and +4 were administered. Libraries were prepared by immunoSEQ multiplex PCR; TCRdb keeps only in-frame clonotypes and omits some of them. The data show more than 10,000 clones, 70% to 90% seen once. Sequencing used PBMCs, obtained roughly 1,800 days after allogeneic stem cell transplant with posttransplant cyclophosphamide. The source of these receptors is a female patient aged 50-59 years who received an allogeneic stem cell transplant from a related donor, was CMV-positive, and had no GVHD. A share of the T cells may be of graft donor origin.

This clone came up once. The chain recombines TRBV5-1 with TRBJ2-7, with 7 bases identical to TRBD1. Germline V gene sequence: CDR1 SGHRS, CDR2 YFSETQ. The J segment lost 5 bases and the V segment lost 4 bases, leaving 3 bases of the junction unmatched. This CDR3 spans 12 amino acids. The chain's CDR3 is CASSLTGDEQYF. The DNA of the CDR3 is TGCGCCAGCAGCCTAACAGGGGACGAGCAGTACTTC.

The chain employs TRBV7-7 and TRBJ2-2, with TRBD2 as a possible D gene (5 bases). Germline V gives CDR1 SSHAT, CDR2 FNYEAQ (reference sequence). V shed 0 bases and J shed 6 bases, with 11 bases lying between them. The CDR3 loop spans 15 amino acids. CDR3 nucleotide sequence: TGTGCCAGCAGCTTAGCTAGCAGCGGTCCCGGGGAGCTGTTTTTT. This codes for CASSLASSGPGELFF.

The chain carries TRBV4-3 and TRBJ1-2; 7 positions match TRBD1. V lost 3 bases, J lost 2 bases, and 6 bases stayed unmatched. The CDR3 is 15 residues long. Germline V gene sequence: CDR1 LGHNA, CDR2 YSLEER. Here the CDR3 reads CASSQRVDRNYGYTF. CDR3 coding DNA: TGCGCCAGCAGCCAGAGGGTGGACAGGAACTATGGCTACACCTTC.

V usage is TRBV30 and J usage is TRBJ2-4; 7 nucleotides line up with TRBD1. The CDR3 contains 19 residues. CDR1 and CDR2 (germline): GTSNPN, SVGIG (reference sequence). J gave up 0 bases and V 0 bases, and 14 bases lay outside the gene matches. CDR3 sequence: CAWSVLRGQTGLAKNIQYF. CDR3 coding DNA: TGTGCCTGGAGTGTACTCCGTGGTCAGACAGGGCTAGCCAAAAACATTCAGTACTTC.

CDR3 DNA: TGTGCCAGCAGCTTGGCTAGCGATACAGATACGCAGTATTTT. Residues: CASSLASDTDTQYF. This chain uses TRBV7-7 with TRBJ2-3; the D gene is possibly TRBD2 (6 bases). V dropped 3 bases and J dropped 3 bases, with 10 bases sitting between them. The CDR3 length is 14 residues. Germline values: CDR1 SSHAT, CDR2 FNYEAQ (reference sequence).

The chain combines TRBV7-9 with TRBJ1-4; 8 bases map to TRBD1. The ends lost 1 base at V and 5 bases at J; junction bases unmatched: 9. CDR1 SEHNR and CDR2 FQNEAQ come from the germline V gene (reference sequence). The CDR3 extends over 17 amino acids. The CDR3 is CASSLGTGSAPNEKLFF. CDR3 nucleotides: TGTGCCAGCAGCTTAGGGACAGGGAGCGCTCCGAATGAAAAACTGTTTTTT. The entire variable domain, with the rest obtained from reference TRBV7-9 and TRBJ1-4, is as follows: DTGVSQNPRHKITKRGQNVTFRCDPISEHNRLYWYRQTLGQGPEFLTYFQNEAQLEKSRLLSDRFSAERPKGSFSTLEIQRTEQGDSAMYLCASSLGTGSAPNEKLFFGSGTQLSVL.

V and J are TRBV4-2 and TRBJ1-5, with no clear D. Trimming took off 0 bases at V and 5 bases at J, with 8 bases between the two ends. The CDR3 extends over 14 amino acids. From germline, CDR1 is LGHNA and CDR2 YNFKEQ. In DNA form, the CDR3 reads TGTGCCAGCAGCCAAGATCGGAGTGATCAGCCCCAGCATTTT. Encoded protein: CASSQDRSDQPQHF.

The chain combines TRBV7-3 with TRBJ2-1; 7 nucleotides match TRBD2. The germline CDR1 and CDR2 sequences are SGHTA and FQGTGA. The junction had 7 bases not matched to a gene; V was cut back by 8 bases and J by 0 bases. CDR3 length: 15 residues. The CDR3, as DNA: TGTGCCAGCGCTGCCGGCGGGAGCTCCTACAATGAGCAGTTCTTC. It specifies CASAAGGSSYNEQFF.

V usage is TRBV7-2 and J usage is TRBJ1-2; D is perhaps TRBD1 (6 bases). CDR3 length: 14 residues. Trimming stripped 0 bases from V and 2 bases from J, with 7 bases between. Germline V gives CDR1 SGHTA, CDR2 FQGNSA. DNA of the CDR3: TGTGCCAGCAGCTTAGCCGGACAGAACTATGGCTACACCTTC. Translation gives CASSLAGQNYGYTF.

This clone was recorded only once. V usage is TRBV5-4 and J usage is TRBJ2-1; D perhaps matches TRBD2 (5 bases). CDR3 size: 17 residues. V lost 2 bases, J lost 3 bases, and 18 bases lay in between. CDR1 and CDR2 from the germline V gene are SGHNT and YYREEE (reference sequence). The CDR3 region is CASSLLFGGYSYNEQFF. For the CDR3, the DNA is TGTGCCAGCAGCTTATTGTTCGGCGGGTACAGCTACAATGAGCAGTTCTTC.

The chain links TRBV6-5 to TRBJ1-5; tentative D call: TRBD1 (5 bases). Looked up from germline, CDR1 is MNHEY and CDR2 is SVGAGI. This CDR3 is built from 15 residues. V lost 0 bases and J 7 bases, leaving 13 bases between the germline ends. The CDR3 here is CASSYSRDGGQPQHF. CDR3 in DNA: TGTGCCAGCAGTTACTCTCGGGACGGGGGACAGCCCCAGCATTTT.

The chain employs TRBV13 and TRBJ2-5; D is possibly TRBD2 (5 bases). CDR1 and CDR2 (germline): PRHDT, FYEKMQ (reference sequence). The CDR3 extends over 14 amino acids. The germline V and J ends were trimmed by 2 bases and 1 base, with 8 bases remaining between them. CDR3 amino acids: CASSLISGQETQYF. The CDR3 DNA is TGTGCCAGCAGCTTAATAAGCGGCCAAGAGACCCAGTACTTC.

The V gene is TRBV30, the J gene TRBJ1-1; no clear D gene. Germline V CDR1 and CDR2: GTSNPN, SVGIG (reference sequence). There are 11 residues in the CDR3. Trimming shortened V by 3 bases and J by 4 bases, and 6 bases separated the two germline ends. The CDR3 coding sequence is TGTGCCTGGAGAGCCTCCACTGAAGCTTTCTTT. Its translation is CAWRASTEAFF.

The chain uses TRBV27 and TRBJ1-1; 8 bases map to TRBD1. Germline CDR1 reads MNHEY; CDR2 reads SMNVEV (reference sequence). The CDR3 totals 14 residues. V shed 5 bases, J shed 4 bases, and the junction held 6 bases outside the gene matches. The CDR3: CASSLRGQGTEAFF. CDR3 DNA: TGTGCCAGCAGTCTCAGGGGGCAAGGCACTGAAGCTTTCTTT.

This chain connects TRBV5-1 to TRBJ2-2; D is unresolved. V lost 0 bases, J lost 0 bases, and 12 bases lay in between. CDR3 length: 17 residues. Looked up from germline, CDR1 is SGHRS and CDR2 is YFSETQ. The CDR3 region is CASSLVQTSANTGELFF. CDR3 nucleotides: TGCGCCAGCAGCTTGGTCCAAACAAGCGCGAACACCGGGGAGCTGTTTTTT.

This CDR3 is CAWRTRSDYNQPQHF. CDR3 DNA: TGTGCCTGGAGAACCCGGTCGGACTACAATCAGCCCCAGCATTTT. The chain has TRBV30 and TRBJ1-5, with no clear D. This CDR3 comprises 15 residues. Germline CDR1 is GTSNPN and CDR2 is SVGIG (reference sequence). The V end was cut by 3 bases, the J end by 3 bases, with 15 bases between.

V gene TRBV19 combines with J gene TRBJ2-1; a weak D match, TRBD2 (6 bases). Trimming took 5 bases from V and 4 from J, leaving 9 bases between them. Per the germline V gene, CDR1 is LNHDA and CDR2 is SQIVND (reference sequence). This CDR3 region has 13 residues. The CDR3 sequence is CASSVEGYNEQFF. In DNA, the CDR3 is TGTGCCAGTAGTGTGGAGGGGTACAATGAGCAGTTCTTC.

V is TRBV18 and J is TRBJ1-1; TRBD1 might be the D (6 bases). This CDR3 spans 14 amino acids. Trimming cost V 6 bases and J 1 base, with 12 bases left between them. Germline V gene sequence: CDR1 KGHSH, CDR2 LQKENI. CDR3 region: CASSPVTGNTEAFF. In nucleotides, the CDR3 is TGTGCCAGCTCCCCTGTGACAGGGAACACTGAAGCTTTCTTT.

The chain recombines TRBV9 with TRBJ2-7; possible D gene TRBD2, 6 bases. The CDR3 extends over 16 amino acids. Germline assignment: CDR1 SGDLS and CDR2 YYNGEE. The germline V and J ends were trimmed by 0 bases and 6 bases, with 19 bases remaining between them. The CDR3 sequence: CASSVGVAARGPEQYF. The CDR3 DNA is TGTGCCAGCAGCGTAGGGGTAGCGGCCCGGGGCCCCGAGCAGTACTTC.

This clone was seen a handful of times. V and J are TRBV19 and TRBJ1-2; possible D gene TRBD1, 6 bases. Trimming took 3 bases from V and 11 from J, leaving 13 bases between them. This CDR3 region has 12 residues. Germline V gene lookup returns CDR1 LNHDA and CDR2 SQIVND (reference sequence). The CDR3 nucleotides read TGTGCCAGTAGTATGGGGGCGCAGGGTTACACCTTC. As protein: CASSMGAQGYTF.

By share, this clone ranks as medium-sized. CDR3 amino acids: CASSLGTGASPYEQYF. The CDR3 DNA reads as TGTGCCAGCAGTTTAGGCACAGGGGCCTCCCCCTACGAGCAGTACTTC. The J gene is TRBJ2-7, the V gene TRBV28; 7 nucleotides match TRBD1. There are 16 residues in the CDR3. The V gene's germline CDR1 is MDHEN and CDR2 SYDVKM. V shed 2 bases and J 2 bases; nucleotides not matched to a gene: 9.

The chain joins TRBV11-2 to TRBJ2-1; TRBD1 matches 9 bases. Germline assignment: CDR1 SGHAT and CDR2 FQNNGV. This CDR3 region has 17 residues. The V and J ends lost 6 bases and 0 bases, in that order; junction bases with no gene match: 9. Written as DNA, the CDR3 is TGTGCCAGCAGAAAATCACAGGGGGCGATCTCCTACAATGAGCAGTTCTTC. Translated, it gives CASRKSQGAISYNEQFF.

The chain recombines TRBV14 with TRBJ2-1; possible D gene TRBD1, 5 bases. Trimming removed 0 bases at V and 8 bases at J, with 20 bases between. Germline lookup yields CDR1 SGHDN and CDR2 FVKESK. This CDR3 is 17 amino acids long. The CDR3 DNA sequence: TGTGCCAGCAGCCAAGATGTACTACCTCCTAGGGGCCATGAGCAGTTCTTC. Its translation: CASSQDVLPPRGHEQFF. The variable domain in full, with the rest retrieved from reference TRBV14 and TRBJ2-1, is EAGVTQFPSHSVIEKGQTVTLRCDPISGHDNLYWYRRVMGKEIKFLLHFVKESKQDESGMPNNRFLAERTGGTYSTLKVQPAELEDSGVYFCASSQDVLPPRGHEQFFGPGTRLTVL.

The J gene is TRBJ2-5, the V gene TRBV7-7; 7 positions agree with TRBD1. From germline, CDR1 is SSHAT and CDR2 FNYEAQ (reference sequence). The CDR3 has 14 amino acids. The junction had 2 bases not matched to a gene; V was cut back by 1 base and J by 3 bases. Here the CDR3 reads CASSLGTGEETQYF. The DNA for the CDR3 is TGTGCCAGCAGCTTAGGGACAGGTGAAGAGACCCAGTACTTC.

The chain couples TRBV7-2 to TRBJ2-7, with 8 bases matching TRBD2. This CDR3 contains 14 residues. Germline CDR1 SGHTA, CDR2 FQGNSA. The V gene end was trimmed by 3 bases and the J gene end by 7 bases; junction bases not matched to a gene: 8. The CDR3 coding sequence is TGTGCCAGCAGCTTCTCCAGCGGGGGCCGGGAGCAGTACTTC. It encodes CASSFSSGGREQYF.

V usage is TRBV30 and J usage is TRBJ1-2; D may be TRBD1 (6 bases). The CDR3 contains 16 residues. Germline assignment: CDR1 GTSNPN and CDR2 SVGIG (reference sequence). V lost 0 bases to trimming and J lost 4 bases, with 18 bases between them. This CDR3 reads CAWSVRTGWAAYGYTF. In DNA, the CDR3 is TGTGCCTGGAGTGTCCGTACAGGGTGGGCGGCCTATGGCTACACCTTC.

V usage is TRBV7-2 and J usage is TRBJ2-7, with D possibly TRBD2 on 5 matching bases. Germline assignment: CDR1 SGHTA and CDR2 FQGNSA. This CDR3 spans 15 amino acids. Deletions cut 5 bases from V and 2 bases from J, with 16 bases between. The CDR3: CASSLIGLEAYEQYF. Here the CDR3 DNA reads TGTGCCAGCAGCCTCATAGGGTTGGAGGCCTACGAGCAGTACTTC. Drawing the rest from reference TRBV7-2 and TRBJ2-7, the complete variable domain is GAGVSQSPSNKVTEKGKDVELRCDPISGHTALYWYRQSLGQGLEFLIYFQGNSAPDKSGLPSDRFSAERTGGSVSTLTIQRTQQEDSAVYLCASSLIGLEAYEQYFGPGTRLTVT.

This clone was counted once. The genes are TRBV19 and TRBJ1-5, with 8 bases matching TRBD1. CDR1 is LNHDA, CDR2 SQIVND, per germline (reference sequence). The CDR3 has 15 amino acids. J lost 11 bases, V lost 2 bases, and 11 bases had no gene match. As DNA, the CDR3 is TGTGCCAGTAGTATAAGACAGGGGCGTGCCGGGGCCCAGCATTTT. Its translation: CASSIRQGRAGAQHF.

The rearrangement joins TRBV5-6 to TRBJ2-7; 7 bases match TRBD2. Trimming removed 3 bases from V and 5 bases from J; junction bases left unmatched: 2. Germline V gene data show CDR1 as SGHDT and CDR2 as YYEEEE. The CDR3 is 12 amino acids. The DNA for the CDR3 is TGTGCCAGCAGCTGGACTAGTCACGAGCAGTACTTC. Its translation is CASSWTSHEQYF.

This sequence joins TRBV9 and TRBJ2-3, with 7 positions matching TRBD2. Per germline, CDR1 SGDLS and CDR2 YYNGEE. This CDR3 contains 15 residues. The trim removed 1 base at V and 1 base at J, leaving 3 bases unmatched. The CDR3 DNA sequence: TGTGCCAGCAGCGTAACAGCGGGACGCACAGATACGCAGTATTTT. It specifies CASSVTAGRTDTQYF.